This is a list of T cell receptor beta chains from one sample in a study of shared clonotypes between healthy human individuals. Assay: immunoSEQ multiplex PCR; the TCRdb copy retains only in-frame clones and omits some. The table shows fewer than 400,000 clones, with approximately 79% occurring only once. The sequenced sample consisted of memory CD4+ T cells sorted from blood. These receptors were collected from a man in his thirties or forties in good health. The CDR3 runs from the conserved cysteine through the conserved F or W. The D gene is left open where the match is weak. The size field is filled for only some rows; it gives once, few, many or a size class.

clone_size	cdr3_length	v_call	j_call	d_call	cdr3_aa	cdr3_nt
NA	12	TRBV28	TRBJ2-7	NA	CASSSGYYEQYF	TGTGCCAGCAGTTCCGGGTACTACGAGCAGTACTTC
NA	15	TRBV2	TRBJ2-7	TRBD1	CASSEGYRGSSEQYF	TGTGCCAGCAGTGAAGGGTACAGGGGCTCTAGCGAGCAGTACTTC
NA	14	TRBV10-2	TRBJ1-1	NA	CASSKTGMSTEAFF	TGCGCCAGCAGTAAAACAGGGATGAGCACTGAAGCTTTCTTT
NA	16	TRBV6-4	TRBJ2-2	TRBD2	CASSDGTSGYTGELFF	TGTGCCAGCAGTGACGGGACTAGCGGTTACACCGGGGAGCTGTTTTTT
NA	16	TRBV18	TRBJ1-3	TRBD1	CASSPDRGGSGNTIYF	TGTGCCAGCTCCCCGGACAGGGGAGGATCTGGAAACACCATATATTTT
NA	14	TRBV6-1	TRBJ2-7	NA	CASRQGRAGSEQYF	TGTGCCAGCAGGCAGGGACGGGCGGGGTCCGAGCAGTACTTC
NA	15	TRBV4-3	TRBJ2-7	NA	CASSQGWASSYEQYF	TGCGCCAGCAGCCAAGGCTGGGCCTCTTCCTACGAGCAGTACTTC
NA	12	TRBV28	TRBJ2-7	NA	CASSIGTSEQYF	TGTGCCAGCAGTATCGGGACTTCCGAGCAGTACTTC
NA	16	TRBV28	TRBJ2-7	TRBD2	CASSLPLAGGTYEQYF	TGTGCCAGCAGTCTCCCTCTAGCGGGAGGTACGTACGAGCAGTACTTC
once	17	TRBV14	TRBJ2-7	NA	CASSHPKIGRVTYEQYF	TGTGCCAGCAGCCATCCGAAAATAGGACGCGTCACCTACGAGCAGTACTTC
many	16	TRBV6-1	TRBJ1-2	NA	CASSGRGGRDLGGYTF	TGTGCCAGCAGTGGCAGGGGCGGCAGGGATCTTGGTGGCTACACCTTC
once	13	TRBV29-1	TRBJ1-1	NA	CSGDKAGNTEAFF	TGCAGCGGTGACAAAGCAGGGAACACTGAAGCTTTCTTT
once	12	TRBV29-1	TRBJ2-7	TRBD2	CSADQGGDEQYF	TGCAGCGCCGATCAGGGAGGGGACGAGCAGTACTTC
NA	16	TRBV7-2	TRBJ2-7	NA	CASSPREGGLRYEQYF	TGTGCCAGCAGCCCCAGAGAGGGTGGCTTAAGGTACGAGCAGTACTTC
NA	14	TRBV6-1	TRBJ2-5	NA	CASITSSNMGNQYF	TGTGCCAGCATCACATCTAGTAACATGGGCAACCAGTACTTC
NA	14	TRBV19	TRBJ2-3	TRBD1	CASSMGQRTDTQYF	TGTGCCAGTAGTATGGGACAGCGCACAGATACGCAGTATTTT
NA	12	TRBV2	TRBJ2-7	NA	CASSPTFYEQYF	TGTGCCAGCAGTCCGACTTTCTACGAGCAGTACTTC
few	18	TRBV28	TRBJ2-1	TRBD2	CASSPAFSSGVWDNEQFF	TGTGCCAGCAGTCCGGCGTTCTCTAGCGGGGTATGGGACAATGAGCAGTTCTTC
NA	16	TRBV19	TRBJ2-7	TRBD2	CASSRLQAGEAYEQYF	TGTGCCAGTAGTAGATTACAAGCGGGGGAAGCCTACGAGCAGTACTTC
NA	16	TRBV7-2	TRBJ2-5	NA	CASSLRGLAGQETQYF	TGTGCCAGCAGCTTAAGGGGGTTGGCCGGCCAAGAGACCCAGTACTTC
NA	11	TRBV2	TRBJ1-1	NA	CASKPTTEAFF	TGTGCCAGCAAACCAACGACTGAAGCTTTCTTT
NA	16	TRBV5-1	TRBJ1-3	NA	CASSLARASSGNTIYF	TGCGCCAGCAGCTTGGCCCGTGCGAGCTCTGGAAACACCATATATTTT
few	13	TRBV19	TRBJ1-1	NA	CASSIEAQAEAFF	TGTGCCAGTAGTATAGAGGCTCAGGCTGAAGCTTTCTTT
NA	15	TRBV7-3	TRBJ2-1	TRBD2	CASSSAGLAGGEQFF	TGTGCCAGCAGCTCCGCGGGACTAGCGGGAGGCGAGCAGTTCTTC
many	16	TRBV29-1	TRBJ2-2	NA	CSAQDRGLGRTGELFF	TGCAGCGCTCAGGACAGGGGACTAGGTCGCACCGGGGAGCTGTTTTTT
NA	15	TRBV18	TRBJ1-1	TRBD1	CASFERGQMNTEAFF	TGTGCCAGCTTTGAGCGGGGACAGATGAACACTGAAGCTTTCTTT
once	15	TRBV6-5	TRBJ2-5	TRBD1	CASSLQGVLLETQYF	TGTGCCAGCAGTTTACAGGGGGTCTTATTGGAGACCCAGTACTTC
NA	15	TRBV28	TRBJ2-1	NA	CASTSSGTVYNEQFF	TGTGCCAGCACCTCGTCCGGGACTGTGTACAATGAGCAGTTCTTC
few	16	TRBV5-5	TRBJ1-3	NA	CASSTADTSSGNTIYF	TGTGCCAGCAGCACGGCAGACACATCCTCTGGAAACACCATATATTTT
NA	12	TRBV5-4	TRBJ2-7	TRBD1	CASREGDREQYF	TGTGCCAGCCGAGAGGGGGACAGGGAGCAGTACTTC
few	14	TRBV19	TRBJ1-2	NA	CASSTPSRGGGYTF	TGTGCCAGTAGTACCCCTTCCAGGGGTGGTGGCTACACCTTC
NA	14	TRBV2	TRBJ1-6	TRBD1	CASSERQGNSPLHF	TGTGCCAGCAGTGAACGACAGGGGAATTCACCCCTCCACTTT
NA	16	TRBV5-1	TRBJ2-2	NA	CASSLGQGPNTGELFF	TGCGCCAGCAGCTTGGGGCAGGGGCCGAACACCGGGGAGCTGTTTTTT
NA	12	TRBV2	TRBJ2-7	NA	CASRVDSYEQYF	TGTGCCAGCAGGGTAGACTCCTACGAGCAGTACTTC
NA	13	TRBV18	TRBJ1-2	TRBD1	CASSPERQGGYTF	TGTGCCAGCTCACCAGAAAGACAGGGTGGCTACACCTTC
once	14	TRBV14	TRBJ2-2	TRBD1	CASSQATGAGELFF	TGTGCCAGCAGCCAAGCGACAGGGGCCGGGGAGCTGTTTTTT
many	15	TRBV7-3	TRBJ1-1	TRBD1	CASSLDRAWNTEAFF	TGTGCCAGCAGCTTAGACAGGGCGTGGAACACTGAAGCTTTCTTT
NA	13	TRBV4-3	TRBJ2-5	NA	CASSHGTQETQYF	TGCGCCAGCAGCCACGGAACACAAGAGACCCAGTACTTC
few	16	TRBV12-5	TRBJ2-7	TRBD1	CASGLVSGQGTYEQYF	TGTGCTAGTGGTTTGGTTTCGGGACAGGGGACCTACGAGCAGTACTTC
NA	12	TRBV19	TRBJ2-1	NA	CASSIGYNEQFF	TGTGCCAGTAGTATTGGATACAATGAGCAGTTCTTC
NA	17	TRBV4-1	TRBJ1-1	NA	CASSQDPDGRANTEAFF	TGCGCCAGCAGCCAAGACCCGGACGGCCGAGCCAACACTGAAGCTTTCTTT
few	16	TRBV7-9	TRBJ1-2	TRBD1	CASSLSSGQGFKGYTF	TGTGCCAGCAGCTTAAGCTCGGGACAGGGGTTCAAGGGCTACACCTTC
NA	12	TRBV7-9	TRBJ1-1	TRBD1	CASSPDRVEAFF	TGTGCCAGCAGCCCGGACAGGGTAGAAGCTTTCTTT
NA	13	TRBV28	TRBJ1-1	NA	CASSLRQGRRAFF	TGTGCCAGCAGCCTTCGGCAGGGGAGGAGGGCTTTCTTT
NA	16	TRBV25-1	TRBJ2-6	NA	CASSGWTGSGANVLTF	TGTGCCAGCAGTGGATGGACGGGGTCTGGGGCCAACGTCCTGACTTTC
NA	15	TRBV4-2	TRBJ2-5	NA	CASSQDRGAQETQYF	TGTGCCAGCAGCCAAGACCGCGGGGCCCAAGAGACCCAGTACTTC
NA	16	TRBV7-2	TRBJ2-1	NA	CASSSSGPDGYNEQFF	TGTGCCAGCAGCTCATCCGGGCCGGACGGCTACAATGAGCAGTTCTTC
NA	13	TRBV2	TRBJ1-5	TRBD1	CASGGQRDQPQHF	TGTGCCAGCGGGGGACAGCGCGATCAGCCCCAGCATTTT
NA	12	TRBV29-1	TRBJ2-1	NA	CSVRRGRNEQFF	TGCAGCGTTAGGAGGGGGCGGAATGAGCAGTTCTTC
once	13	TRBV2	TRBJ1-1	NA	CARITMGRTEAFF	TGTGCCAGAATCACAATGGGGAGGACTGAAGCTTTCTTT
NA	13	TRBV2	TRBJ2-5	TRBD1	CASATGGVETQYF	TGTGCCAGCGCGACAGGGGGCGTAGAGACCCAGTACTTC
NA	14	TRBV2	TRBJ1-5	NA	CASSEASSNQPQHF	TGTGCCAGCAGTGAAGCGAGTAGCAATCAGCCCCAGCATTTT
NA	17	TRBV7-8	TRBJ1-5	NA	CASSLVRLPQTNQPQHF	TGTGCCAGCAGCTTAGTTCGGTTGCCCCAAACCAATCAGCCCCAGCATTTT
NA	14	TRBV6-1	TRBJ1-4	NA	CASSEGRGLGKLFF	TGTGCCAGCAGTGAAGGTAGAGGGTTAGGAAAACTGTTTTTT
NA	13	TRBV5-1	TRBJ2-7	NA	CASSAGTTYEQYF	TGCGCCAGCAGTGCCGGGACCACCTACGAGCAGTACTTC
NA	15	TRBV5-1	TRBJ1-5	NA	CASSLPPKSNQPQHF	TGCGCCAGCAGCTTACCCCCCAAAAGCAATCAGCCCCAGCATTTT
NA	14	TRBV6-5	TRBJ2-7	NA	CASSYSGALREQYF	TGTGCCAGCAGTTACTCTGGGGCCTTGAGGGAGCAGTACTTC